The rows below give T cell receptor beta chains drawn from one sample of a study of shared clonotypes between healthy human individuals. This table comes from immunoSEQ multiplex PCR, and its TCRdb copy is limited to in-frame clones, with some not included. The repertoire holds 2 million to 3 million clones, with roughly 93% as singletons. The specimen sequenced was naive CD4+ T cells from PBMCs. The source of these receptors is a man between 18 and 35 years old in good health. Some clones in this sample may be carry-over from other donors' samples. The CDR3 runs from the conserved cysteine through the conserved F or W. D genes are given only for firm matches. Some rows mark clone size as missing; the rest say once, few, many or name a class of expanded clone.

DNA	CDR3	length	V	J	size	D
TGCGCCAGCAGCCAAGGGCAGTTTAGGTACGAGCAGTACTTC	CASSQGQFRYEQYF	14	TRBV4-1	TRBJ2-7	once	-
TGTGCCAGCACGGCAGGGGGCAAAACCGGGGAGCTGTTTTTT	CASTAGGKTGELFF	14	TRBV28	TRBJ2-2	-	TRBD1
TGTGCCAGCAGCTTCGTAGAGGGCCAGCCCCAGCATTTT	CASSFVEGQPQHF	13	TRBV11-1	TRBJ1-5	-	-
TGTGCCAGTAGCCCTTTGCGGGCTACTAATGAAAAACTGTTTTTT	CASSPLRATNEKLFF	15	TRBV19	TRBJ1-4	-	-
TGTGCCAGCGGTACTGGGACAACCGGAAACACCATATATTTT	CASGTGTTGNTIYF	14	TRBV27	TRBJ1-3	-	-
TGTGCCAGCAGTGTGGGCGGACGTCTCTCCTACGAGCAGTACTTC	CASSVGGRLSYEQYF	15	TRBV2	TRBJ2-7	-	-
TGTGCCAGCATGGGGACGACGCCTTGGGACACTGAAGCTTTCTTT	CASMGTTPWDTEAFF	15	TRBV28	TRBJ1-1	-	-
TGTGCCAGCAGTCTACGACAGACTAATGAAAAACTGTTTTTT	CASSLRQTNEKLFF	14	TRBV6-5	TRBJ1-4	-	-
TGTGCCAGCAGCCAAGATAGGTCCGATAAGACCTACTCCTACAATGAGCAGTTCTTC	CASSQDRSDKTYSYNEQFF	19	TRBV14	TRBJ2-1	-	-
TGTGCCAGCAGCCATCAACAGGGTCCGAGGGGCACAGATACGCAGTATTTT	CASSHQQGPRGTDTQYF	17	TRBV5-6	TRBJ2-3	once	-
TGTGCCAGCAGCTTAGCAGGGGGATTGACTGAAGCTTTCTTT	CASSLAGGLTEAFF	14	TRBV7-3	TRBJ1-1	-	TRBD1
TGTGCCAGCAGCCTTGGCCGGGCAGCTAGCTATGGCTACACCTTC	CASSLGRAASYGYTF	15	TRBV6-6	TRBJ1-2	-	-
TGCGCCAGCAGTGAGTCCCGTATTGGCTATGGCTACACCTTC	CASSESRIGYGYTF	14	TRBV10-1	TRBJ1-2	-	-
TGTGCCAGCAGTTACCTAGATGGTGAGGCTTTCTTT	CASSYLDGEAFF	12	TRBV6-6	TRBJ1-1	-	-
TGCGCCAGCAGCTTGGAAGGACAGGCGAGCTACGAGCAGTACTTC	CASSLEGQASYEQYF	15	TRBV5-1	TRBJ2-7	-	TRBD1
TGCAGCGGAGTAAACCCGGGACAGGGTGCGTGGGAGCAGTACTTC	CSGVNPGQGAWEQYF	15	TRBV29-1	TRBJ2-7	-	TRBD1
TGTGCCAGCCGTGCAGGGGTTATGGAGACCCAGTACTTC	CASRAGVMETQYF	13	TRBV28	TRBJ2-5	-	-
TGTGCCAGTAGTACCGCCAGCCGAAAGACCCAGTACTTC	CASSTASRKTQYF	13	TRBV19	TRBJ2-5	-	-
TGTGCCAGCAGCTTAGCAGGGGACGCGGGCTCTGGCTACACCTTC	CASSLAGDAGSGYTF	15	TRBV7-9	TRBJ1-2	few	-
TGTGCCAGCAGTTACAGGGTCTATGGCTACACCTTC	CASSYRVYGYTF	12	TRBV28	TRBJ1-2	few	-
TGTGCCAGCAGCTTCTGGGACCCTAACTATGGCTACACCTTC	CASSFWDPNYGYTF	14	TRBV7-9	TRBJ1-2	-	-
TGTGCCAGCACCGCGGACAGGGAAGAGACCCAGTACTTC	CASTADREETQYF	13	TRBV2	TRBJ2-5	-	TRBD1
TGTGCCAGCAGTGCGAGGACTAGCGGGATGAGGACAGATACGCAGTATTTT	CASSARTSGMRTDTQYF	17	TRBV6-1	TRBJ2-3	-	TRBD2
TGTGCCATCAGAACCGGGACAGGGGTTTACGAGCAGTACTTC	CAIRTGTGVYEQYF	14	TRBV10-3	TRBJ2-7	-	TRBD1
TGTGCCTGGAAGAGAGCGGGCAGCACAGATACGCAGTATTTT	CAWKRAGSTDTQYF	14	TRBV30	TRBJ2-3	-	-
TGTGCCAGCAGTCTCAACCGGGACAGCTACGAGCAGTACTTC	CASSLNRDSYEQYF	14	TRBV6-5	TRBJ2-7	once	TRBD1
TGTGCCAGCAGCCAAGATGGGGACAGGTTATTCTATGGCTACACCTTC	CASSQDGDRLFYGYTF	16	TRBV4-2	TRBJ1-2	-	TRBD1
TGCGCCTCCCACCAGACCAGGGGCCATTACACTGAAGCTTTCTTT	CASHQTRGHYTEAFF	15	TRBV4-1	TRBJ1-1	few	-
TGTGCCAGCAGCAGGGGGAGGACCGGTTACGAGCAGTACTTC	CASSRGRTGYEQYF	14	TRBV4-2	TRBJ2-7	-	-
TGTGCCTGGAGTGCAGCAGATACGCAGTATTTT	CAWSAADTQYF	11	TRBV30	TRBJ2-3	-	-